The following is a T cell receptor beta chain sequence with its context. These data are taken from a study of T cell changes during pregnancy in multiple sclerosis. This CDR3 region has 16 residues. The junction had 12 bases not matched to a gene; V was cut back by 6 bases and J by 1 base. Germline V gives CDR1 ENHRY, CDR2 SYGVKD. The repertoire was sequenced with immunoSEQ multiplex PCR; TCRdb's copy has only in-frame clones and lacks some. The sample includes about 100,000 clones, around 92% of them seen just once. This sample comprised peripheral blood, obtained after pregnancy. The chain combines TRBV10-3 with TRBJ2-7, with 7 positions matching TRBD2. The clonotype comes from a female donor with multiple sclerosis, enrolled in a pregnancy study. CDR3 nucleotide sequence: TGTGCCATCAGGGGCTTTGGGCGGGAGAGTTCCTACGAGCAGTACTTC. Translation: CAIRGFGRESSYEQYF.